The subject of this entry is one T cell receptor beta chain. This sample is drawn from a study of sequential checkpoint blockade in melanoma. Study background: First-line arms were nivolumab then ipilimumab, or the reverse, randomized 1:1. Both treatment sequences were followed by maintenance nivolumab.

Treatment in this sample: randomized to nivolumab then ipilimumab (arm A) or the reverse (arm B). No patient had prior DNA-damaging chemotherapy. PBMC sorting kept live CD3+CD8+ cells without CD19 or CD56. The repertoire was sequenced with immunoSEQ multiplex PCR; TCRdb's copy has only in-frame clones and lacks some. The repertoire includes 35,000 to 45,000 clones, 88% of them detected once, and 12% sits in the top ten. This CDR3 is 18 amino acids long. The V call is TRBV12-2, the J call TRBJ2-5; TRBD1 is the table's D call, not checked against the DNA. TRBV12-2 is marked as a pseudogene. The sequences come from CD8+ T cells sorted from blood (inferred from file names), collected from a patient given nivolumab and ipilimumab in sequence. This TCR was sampled from a human donor with melanoma. The CDR3 nucleotides read TGTGCAAGTCGCTTACCCATGGCAGGGGGCGCGAGGCAAGAGACCCAGTACTTC. Its translation: CASRLPMAGGARQETQYF.